One and the same sample provided the 24 T cell receptor beta chains below, sequenced in a study of T cell responses to AZD1222 COVID-19 vaccine. The repertoire was sequenced with immunoSEQ multiplex PCR; TCRdb's copy has only in-frame clones and lacks some. The sample has around 100,000 clones; about 87% are singletons. This specimen was peripheral blood, taken on day 0 of AZD1222 vaccination. These receptor sequences come from an adult in good health.

V gene TRBV30 combines with J gene TRBJ1-1, with D perhaps TRBD1 (6 bases). Between the trimmed V and J ends, which lost 3 bases and 11 bases, there was a span of 19 bases. Germline loops: CDR1 GTSNPN, CDR2 SVGIG (reference sequence). CDR3 length: 13 amino acids. The CDR3 DNA reads TGTGCCTGGAGCCAAGACTCTACAGGGTTGGCTTTCTTT. Its translation: CAWSQDSTGLAFF.

This chain connects TRBV6-6 to TRBJ1-3; D may be TRBD1 (5 bases). V lost 0 bases and J 0 bases, leaving 9 bases between the germline ends. Germline V gene lookup returns CDR1 MNHNY and CDR2 SVGAGI (reference sequence). This CDR3 has 16 amino acids. The CDR3 here is CASSYSGRSSGNTIYF. The CDR3 nucleotides are TGTGCCAGCAGTTACTCGGGACGGAGCTCTGGAAACACCATATATTTT.

The DNA of the CDR3 is TGCGCCAGCAGCTTGAACGGCGGGAGGGACACCGGGGAGCTGTTTTTT. It is translated as CASSLNGGRDTGELFF. This rearrangement joins TRBV5-1 to TRBJ2-2; 9 nucleotides agree with TRBD2. V lost 1 base, J lost 3 bases, and 4 bases stayed unmatched. CDR1 and CDR2 (germline): SGHRS, YFSETQ. This CDR3 comprises 16 residues.

The chain uses TRBV6-1 and TRBJ2-2; D is unresolved. The CDR3 length is 15 residues. V lost 2 bases, J lost 2 bases, and 9 bases lay in between. CDR1 and CDR2 (germline): MNHNS, SASEGT. CDR3 nucleotides: TGTGCCAGCAGTGAACTTATCTTAAACACCGGGGAGCTGTTTTTT. Encoded protein: CASSELILNTGELFF.

The genes are TRBV14 and TRBJ1-2; D not certain. CDR1 SGHDN and CDR2 FVKESK come from the germline V gene. The CDR3 consists of 18 residues. V dropped 0 bases and J dropped 3 bases, with 20 bases sitting between them. The CDR3 loop is CASSQDRNSDGYYYGYTF. Here the CDR3 DNA reads TGTGCCAGCAGCCAAGATCGCAACAGTGATGGATATTACTATGGCTACACCTTC.

V gene TRBV30 combines with J gene TRBJ1-2; 9 nucleotides agree with TRBD1. Germline V gene data show CDR1 as GTSNPN and CDR2 as SVGIG (reference sequence). J was trimmed by 5 bases and V by 3 bases; bases with no gene match: 4. The CDR3 sequence is 13 residues long. The chain's CDR3 is CAWSGTGIYGYTF. CDR3 DNA: TGTGCCTGGAGCGGGACAGGGATTTATGGCTACACCTTC.

The chain uses TRBV4-2 and TRBJ2-1; the D gene could be TRBD1 or TRBD2 (5 bases each). The ends were cut back, 0 bases at V and 3 bases at J, with 12 bases in the middle. The CDR3 spans 16 residues. The germline CDR1 and CDR2 sequences are LGHNA and YNFKEQ. CDR3 bases: TGTGCCAGCAGCCAAGACCGGGACGGACACTACAATGAGCAGTTCTTC. Translated, it gives CASSQDRDGHYNEQFF.

This clone was seen a single time. The DNA for the CDR3 is TGCGCCAGCAGTTACCAGGGGGAAGAGAACACTGAAGCTTTCTTT. This sequence encodes CASSYQGEENTEAFF. This chain connects TRBV23-1 to TRBJ1-1, with 7 bases that match TRBD1. TRBV23-1 is assigned to the ORF class and has an uncertain function. Trimming cost V 5 bases and J 1 base; bases outside gene matches: 7. The CDR3 covers 15 residues.

The chain carries TRBV2 and TRBJ2-7; D remains ambiguous. The germline V gene has CDR1 SNHLY and CDR2 FYNNEI. This CDR3 is built from 12 residues. The ends were cut back, 7 bases at V and 2 bases at J, with 9 bases in the middle. CDR3 loop: CASKTVPYEQYF. CDR3 nucleotide sequence: TGTGCCAGCAAAACCGTTCCCTACGAGCAGTACTTC.

This clone has just one count. J is TRBJ2-3 and V is TRBV10-3, with no clear D. Germline assignment: CDR1 ENHRY and CDR2 SYGVKD. This CDR3 region has 14 residues. V lost 5 bases and J 2 bases, leaving 11 bases between the germline ends. The CDR3 DNA is TGTGCCATCAGTCGAGTAGACGACACAGATACGCAGTATTTT. Residues: CAISRVDDTDTQYF.

The gene calls are TRBV7-9 and TRBJ1-6; possible D gene TRBD1, 5 bases. This CDR3 has 16 residues. V was cut by 4 bases and J by 0 bases, with 10 bases left in between. The germline CDR1 and CDR2 sequences are SEHNR and FQNEAQ (reference sequence). CDR3 nucleotide sequence: TGTGCCAGCAGCTCACAGGCGAGCTCCTATAATTCACCCCTCCACTTT. Translating it yields CASSSQASSYNSPLHF.

This chain connects TRBV12-3 or TRBV12-4 to TRBJ2-7; D unclear. The V and J ends lost 6 bases and 0 bases respectively, with 6 bases between them. CDR3 length: 12 residues. The CDR3 loop is CASRADSYEQYF. CDR3 sequence (DNA): TGTGCCAGCAGGGCGGACTCCTACGAGCAGTACTTC.

The V and J genes are TRBV6-2 or TRBV6-3 and TRBJ2-2; TRBD1 might be the D (6 bases). V lost 0 bases to trimming and J lost 4 bases, with 9 bases between them. Germline V CDR1 and CDR2: MNHEY, SVGEGT. This CDR3 has 15 residues. The CDR3 nucleotides read TGTGCCAGCAGTTACTCGACAGGATTCACCGGGGAGCTGTTTTTT. This translates into CASSYSTGFTGELFF.

This chain connects TRBV6-6 to TRBJ2-5; tentatively, D is TRBD1 (5 bases). This CDR3 region has 14 residues. V was clipped by 4 bases and J by 5 bases, with 14 bases between them. From germline, CDR1 is MNHNY and CDR2 SVGAGI (reference sequence). The CDR3 sequence: CASSLQAPRETQYF. DNA of the CDR3: TGTGCCAGCAGTTTACAGGCCCCCCGGGAGACCCAGTACTTC.

The J gene is TRBJ1-5, the V gene TRBV28; possible D gene TRBD1, 5 bases. The CDR3 contains 17 residues. Trimming shortened V by 4 bases and J by 2 bases, and 18 bases separated the two germline ends. The germline gives CDR1 MDHEN, CDR2 SYDVKM. The CDR3 sequence is CASSSKRTQRGNQPQHF. The DNA for the CDR3 is TGTGCCAGCAGTTCCAAAAGGACACAAAGGGGCAATCAGCCCCAGCATTTT. Filled out from reference TRBV28 and TRBJ1-5, the complete variable domain reads DVKVTQSSRYLVKRTGEKVFLECVQDMDHENMFWYRQDPGLGLRLIYFSYDVKMKEKGDIPEGYSVSREKKERFSLILESASTNQTSMYLCASSSKRTQRGNQPQHFGDGTRLSIL.

The CDR3 is CSVGRAGTSASYEQYF. The CDR3 DNA sequence: TGCAGCGTTGGGAGGGCCGGGACTAGCGCCTCCTACGAGCAGTACTTC. V gene TRBV29-1 combines with J gene TRBJ2-7, with TRBD2 identical over 10 bases. The CDR3 totals 16 residues. V lost 4 bases and J lost 0; bases outside the gene matches: 9. Germline V gene data show CDR1 as SQVTM and CDR2 as ANQGSEA.

The rearrangement uses TRBV6-5 and TRBJ1-2, with D perhaps TRBD1 (5 bases). Trimming stripped 6 bases from V and 5 bases from J, with 13 bases between. The CDR3 is made up of 13 amino acids. CDR1 is MNHEY, CDR2 SVGAGI, per germline. The DNA for the CDR3 is TGTGCCAGCAGGGCGGGTGGGGCGTATGGCTACACCTTC. Its translation: CASRAGGAYGYTF.

This chain joins TRBV19 and TRBJ1-1; D unclear. The CDR3 covers 14 residues. From germline, CDR1 is LNHDA and CDR2 SQIVND (reference sequence). Trimming removed 5 bases from V and 1 base from J, with 11 bases in between. The CDR3 DNA reads TGTGCCAGTAGTTTCGATCTGAGGAACACTGAAGCTTTCTTT. Its translation: CASSFDLRNTEAFF.

Details on this clone: A read error may produce the germline difference seen at one junction end. The chain joins TRBV2 to TRBJ1-6, with 10 bases fitting TRBD1. The CDR3 is made up of 14 amino acids. In germline, CDR1 is SNHLY, CDR2 FYNNEI. The CDR3 sequence: CASSTGTGVSPPDF. CDR3 sequence (DNA): TGTGCCAGCAGCACCGGGACAGGGGTCTCCCCCCCGGACTTT.

The chain uses TRBV9 and TRBJ2-3; D gene ambiguous. V dropped 2 bases and J dropped 2 bases, with 6 bases sitting between them. CDR1 and CDR2 from the germline V gene are SGDLS and YYNGEE. The CDR3 has 13 amino acids. CDR3 DNA sequence: TGTGCCAGCAGCGTTACAGCCACAGATACGCAGTATTTT. It specifies CASSVTATDTQYF.

The V call is TRBV2, the J call TRBJ1-1, with unresolved D. CDR3 length equals 13 residues. Germline CDR1 SNHLY, CDR2 FYNNEI. Trimming cost V 8 bases and J 3 bases, with 13 bases left between them. CDR3 sequence (DNA): TGTGCCAGCGGAACCCTTAGATACACTGAAGCTTTCTTT. Encoded protein: CASGTLRYTEAFF.

In this sample, this clone turned up once. The chain carries TRBV29-1 and TRBJ2-7; D is unclear. In germline, CDR1 is SQVTM, CDR2 ANQGSEA. This CDR3 spans 15 amino acids. The V end was cut by 4 bases, the J end by 6 bases, with 22 bases between. The CDR3 loop is CSVVLVGLSAREQYF. The CDR3 nucleotides read TGCAGCGTTGTTCTAGTTGGGCTGTCGGCTCGCGAGCAGTACTTC.

The chain couples TRBV9 to TRBJ2-3, with 8 bases matching TRBD2. The CDR3 extends over 17 amino acids. The junction had 11 bases not matched to a gene; V was cut back by 3 bases and J by 2 bases. Per germline, CDR1 SGDLS and CDR2 YYNGEE. The CDR3 coding sequence is TGTGCCAGCAGCGGTAGTAGAGCGGGAGCCCCCACAGATACGCAGTATTTT. It yields the protein CASSGSRAGAPTDTQYF.

The table lists this clone with a count of one. CDR3 in amino acids: CASSLDLNTGELFF. CDR3 nucleotide sequence: TGTGCCAGCAGCTTAGACCTGAACACCGGGGAGCTGTTTTTT. This chain joins TRBV7-9 and TRBJ2-2; D unclear. V lost 1 base and J 1 base, leaving 4 bases between the germline ends. This CDR3 spans 14 amino acids. Germline V gene lookup returns CDR1 SEHNR and CDR2 FQNEAQ (reference sequence). Drawing the rest from reference TRBV7-9 and TRBJ2-2, the complete variable domain is DTGVSQNPRHKITKRGQNVTFRCDPISEHNRLYWYRQTLGQGPEFLTYFQNEAQLEKSRLLSDRFSAERPKGSFSTLEIQRTEQGDSAMYLCASSLDLNTGELFFGEGSRLTVL.